This T cell receptor beta chain was found in a study of blood T cell repertoires in COVID-19. Trimming shortened V by 4 bases and J by 1 base, and 12 bases separated the two germline ends. The CDR3 sequence is 15 residues long. Germline V gives CDR1 SGHRS, CDR2 YFSETQ. Libraries were prepared by immunoSEQ multiplex PCR; TCRdb keeps only in-frame clonotypes and omits some of them. The top ten hold 5.1% of the sample, which has over 200,000 clones, 65% to 90% seen once. Material: peripheral blood. This clonotype originated in a human donor in a cohort sampled during active COVID-19. V is TRBV5-1 and J is TRBJ2-1; D possibly corresponds to TRBD2 (5 bases). The DNA of the CDR3 is TGCGCCAGCAGCCCGACTACCGAGTCCTACAATGAGCAGTTCTTC. It translates to CASSPTTESYNEQFF.